One sample yielded the 8 T cell receptor beta chains listed below, sequenced in a study of T cell repertoires in cytomegalovirus infection (dated by TCRdb to about 2019). The instrument given in TCRdb is Illumina HiSeq 1500. TCRdb reran the public reads through fastp at Q25 and MiXCR, keeping productive beta chains. Each entry merges the rows of one CDR3 protein and shows their most common DNA and genes. Within this sample are about 460,000 distinct CDR3 sequences, with 11% of them counted one time only. The ten top clones hold roughly a tenth of the sample. Sequences were obtained from PBMCs. These receptors all come from a human donor in good health (CMV status not recorded). Some clones in this sample may be carry-over from other donors' samples.

The rearrangement uses TRBV4-1 and TRBJ2-1, with 8 positions matching TRBD1. The ends lost 2 bases at V and 4 bases at J; junction bases unmatched: 7. The CDR3 covers 16 residues. Germline V gives CDR1 MGHRA, CDR2 YSYEKL. The CDR3 DNA sequence: TGCGCCAGCAGCCAATCCGGGACAGGTTTATACAATGAGCAGTTCTTC. Protein: CASSQSGTGLYNEQFF.

This clonotype was recorded many times. V gene TRBV2 combines with J gene TRBJ2-1, with no clear D. Per the germline V gene, CDR1 is SNHLY and CDR2 is FYNNEI. Between the trimmed V and J ends, which lost 7 bases and 2 bases, there was a span of 15 bases. CDR3 length: 15 residues. In nucleotides, the CDR3 is TGTGCCAGCACGGGCAACCGTCCCGCCTACAATGAGCAGTTCTTC. Amino acids: CASTGNRPAYNEQFF.

This clonotype has at least ten counts. The chain uses TRBV28 and TRBJ2-3, with 7 bases lining up with TRBD1. Germline CDR1 MDHEN, CDR2 SYDVKM. V shed 2 bases, J shed 6 bases, and the junction held 8 bases outside the gene matches. The CDR3 sequence is 15 residues long. CDR3 bases: TGTGCCAGCAGTTTAGCGAGACAGGGCTTGGATACGCAGTATTTT. Translated, it gives CASSLARQGLDTQYF. The full variable domain, its missing parts supplied by reference TRBV28 and TRBJ2-3, is DVKVTQSSRYLVKRTGEKVFLECVQDMDHENMFWYRQDPGLGLRLIYFSYDVKMKEKGDIPEGYSVSREKKERFSLILESASTNQTSMYLCASSLARQGLDTQYFGPGTRLTVL.

The chain combines TRBV24-1 with TRBJ2-1, with 7 bases that match TRBD1. This CDR3 is built from 14 residues. The junction had 1 base not matched to a gene; V was cut back by 5 bases and J by 1 base. Germline CDR1 reads KGHDR; CDR2 reads SFDVKD. Here the CDR3 DNA reads TGTGCCACCAGTGGGGGACAGTCCTACAATGAGCAGTTCTTC. It specifies CATSGGQSYNEQFF.

The table lists this clonotype with many counts. The chain is built from TRBV11-2 and TRBJ2-7, with a tentative D call TRBD2 (5 bases). V lost 4 bases and J lost 3, with 13 bases in between. The CDR3 is 14 amino acids. Germline V CDR1 and CDR2: SGHAT, FQNNGV. The CDR3 spells CASSWGHGVYEQYF. The CDR3 bases are TGTGCCAGCAGCTGGGGTCACGGGGTCTACGAGCAGTACTTC.

As regards this clonotype: A read error is possible here, since a much larger clone lies one base away. The chain employs TRBV5-6 and TRBJ2-5; TRBD1 agrees at 8 bases. The germline gives CDR1 SGHDT, CDR2 YYEEEE. The V and J ends lost 2 bases and 0 bases, in that order; junction bases with no gene match: 3. This CDR3 comprises 15 residues. This chain's CDR3 is CASSLMGQDQETQYF. The CDR3 DNA reads as TGTGCCAGCAGCTTAATGGGACAGGACCAAGAGACCCAGTACTTC.

The sample holds a few counts of this clonotype. The chain couples TRBV20-1 to TRBJ1-5; D uncertain. V gave up 1 base and J gave up 3 bases, with 10 bases separating them. The CDR3 loop spans 14 amino acids. CDR1 and CDR2 from the germline V gene are DFQATT and SNEGSKA (reference sequence). The CDR3 loop reads CSARVTLLNQPQHF. The CDR3 DNA reads as TGCAGTGCTAGAGTGACACTACTCAATCAGCCCCAGCATTTT.

This clonotype was seen many times. The chain uses TRBV28 and TRBJ2-1; 7 nucleotides align to TRBD2. The CDR3 length is 17 residues. The V gene's germline CDR1 is MDHEN and CDR2 SYDVKM. Trimming removed 6 bases from V and 8 bases from J; junction bases left unmatched: 19. CDR3 region: CASSPTLPGGRSYEQFF. In DNA form, the CDR3 reads TGTGCCAGCAGCCCCACCCTCCCTGGCGGGAGATCATATGAGCAGTTCTTC.